These 11 T cell receptor beta chains came from one sample sequenced in a study of T cell repertoires in cytomegalovirus infection. TCRdb fed the reads into MiXCR, producing one record per CDR3 protein. Here the sample spans nearly 650,000 distinct CDR3 sequences, more than 20% being singletons. The specimen sequenced was CD8+ T cells from PBMCs. The receptors originated from a human donor in good health (CMV status not recorded). Some clones in this sample may be carry-over from other donors' samples.

The J gene is TRBJ2-1, the V gene TRBV3-1; D is undetermined. Germline V gives CDR1 LGHDT, CDR2 YNNKEL (reference sequence). Trimming took 3 bases from V and 3 from J, leaving 12 bases between them. The CDR3 loop spans 15 amino acids. The CDR3 here is CASSQSNVVYNEQFF. The CDR3, as DNA: TGTGCCAGCAGCCAGTCTAATGTGGTCTACAATGAGCAGTTCTTC.

The CDR3 sequence is CASSYSQVTDTQYF. Written as DNA, the CDR3 is TGTGCCAGCAGTTACTCTCAGGTCACAGATACGCAGTATTTT. The chain couples TRBV6-5 to TRBJ2-3; no definite D call. Germline V gene data show CDR1 as MNHEY and CDR2 as SVGAGI. V was clipped by 0 bases and J by 2 bases, with 6 bases between them. The CDR3 contains 14 residues.

The chain carries TRBV6-5 and TRBJ1-2; D is possibly TRBD1 (6 bases). The V end lost 2 bases, the J end lost 4 bases, and 11 bases lay between the germline ends. The CDR3 length is 14 residues. Germline V gives CDR1 MNHEY, CDR2 SVGAGI. The CDR3 spells CASSYGQIGYGYTF. CDR3 DNA sequence: TGTGCCAGCAGTTACGGACAGATAGGCTATGGCTACACCTTC.

The chain carries TRBV7-6 and TRBJ2-7, with D perhaps TRBD1 or TRBD2 (6 bases each). CDR3 length: 13 residues. V lost 1 base and J 7 bases, leaving 11 bases between the germline ends. The V gene's germline CDR1 is SGHVS and CDR2 FNYEAQ. CDR3 sequence reads: CASSLGGASEQYF. The CDR3 DNA follows: TGTGCCAGCAGCTTAGGGGGGGCTAGTGAGCAGTACTTC.

The chain links TRBV18 to TRBJ2-2, with 7 bases fitting TRBD2. Germline CDR1 is KGHSH and CDR2 is LQKENI. Trimming removed 0 bases from V and 5 bases from J; junction bases left unmatched: 6. The CDR3 spans 16 residues. CDR3 bases: TGTGCCAGCTCACCACCGAAGACAGCGGGGACCGGGGAGCTGTTTTTT. Encoded protein: CASSPPKTAGTGELFF.

This clonotype was seen at least ten times. The chain has TRBV7-2 and TRBJ1-1; tentatively, D is TRBD1 (6 bases). The V gene's germline CDR1 is SGHTA and CDR2 FQGNSA. Trimming pared 4 bases from V and 3 bases from J, leaving 9 bases between. The CDR3 is made up of 13 amino acids. DNA of the CDR3: TGTGCCAGCAGCTCATACAGGGACACTGAAGCTTTCTTT. It translates to CASSSYRDTEAFF.

This clonotype occurred a few times. V and J are TRBV2 and TRBJ1-3; maybe TRBD1 (5 bases). Germline CDR1 is SNHLY and CDR2 is FYNNEI. V lost 6 bases and J lost 0, with 15 bases in between. CDR3 length: 16 residues. The CDR3 region has the DNA TGTGCCAGCAGCGGGCCAGGGCGGTTCTCTGGAAACACCATATATTTT. It codes for CASSGPGRFSGNTIYF.

This clonotype was recorded at least ten times. This rearrangement joins TRBV7-9 to TRBJ1-1, with D maybe TRBD1 (5 bases). CDR1 is SEHNR, CDR2 FQNEAQ, per germline (reference sequence). V dropped 0 bases and J dropped 4 bases, with 12 bases sitting between them. The CDR3 totals 15 residues. The CDR3 reads CASSLAMSGGTEAFF. The CDR3 DNA reads as TGTGCCAGCAGCTTAGCAATGTCGGGGGGCACTGAAGCTTTCTTT.

This clonotype was counted at least ten times. The rearrangement links TRBV6-1 to TRBJ1-2; D is unclear. Trimming stripped 2 bases from V and 2 bases from J, with 9 bases between. Germline lookup yields CDR1 MNHNS and CDR2 SASEGT. The CDR3 contains 14 residues. DNA for the CDR3: TGTGCCAGCAGTGAACTCGTATTCAACTATGGCTACACCTTC. Amino acids: CASSELVFNYGYTF.

This chain links TRBV7-4 with TRBJ1-1, with TRBD1 matching over 9 bases. Germline trimming cut 1 base from V and 1 base from J; bases unmatched to any gene: 4. Germline CDR1 and CDR2: SGHVT and SQSDAQ. The CDR3 has 16 amino acids. The CDR3 DNA reads TGTGCCAGCAGCTTAGGCGGGACAGGGCCGAACACTGAAGCTTTCTTT. Translation: CASSLGGTGPNTEAFF.

The chain is built from TRBV7-6 and TRBJ1-2; 8 positions agree with TRBD1. The CDR3 totals 14 residues. Per the germline V gene, CDR1 is SGHVS and CDR2 is FNYEAQ. Trimming at V came to 2 bases and at J to 6 bases, leaving 5 bases not matched to a gene. CDR3 in amino acids: CASSLQGARDGYTF. Here the CDR3 DNA reads TGTGCCAGCAGCTTACAGGGGGCCAGGGATGGCTACACCTTC.